This TCR beta chain was captured by sequencing in a study of blood T cell repertoires in COVID-19. CDR3 length: 14 residues. Trimming at V came to 4 bases and at J to 5 bases, leaving 8 bases not matched to a gene. The germline V gene encodes CDR1 SGHRS and CDR2 YFSETQ. The repertoire was sequenced with immunoSEQ multiplex PCR; TCRdb's copy has only in-frame clones and lacks some. The repertoire consists of fewer than 110,000 clones, with more than 80% occurring once and the leading ten covering 4.5% to 5%. The source of this sequence is a middle-aged man with active or convalescent COVID-19. Sequencing was performed on peripheral blood. This chain connects TRBV5-1 to TRBJ1-1; 7 nucleotides agree with TRBD1. The CDR3 loop is CASSQQTDRTEAFF. CDR3 sequence (DNA): TGCGCCAGCAGCCAACAGACGGACAGGACTGAAGCTTTCTTT.